This T cell receptor beta chain was identified in a study of blood T cell repertoires in COVID-19. Study context: Samples representing acute and convalescent COVID-19 were sourced from the United States, Italy and Spain. PBMCs, B-cell-depleted T cells, or T cells were the source of the cDNA or gDNA that made up the material.

Recruited during active infection, patients (from Seattle) were subsequently followed longitudinally. Germline assignment: CDR1 SQVTM and CDR2 ANQGSEA. V was cut by 7 bases and J by 2 bases, with 5 bases left in between. There are 10 residues in the CDR3. On this clone: Other DNA sequences in this specimen translate into the identical CDR3.

Clones were sequenced by immunoSEQ multiplex PCR, and TCRdb holds only the in-frame ones, with some missing. The profile shows 200,000 to 300,000 clones, 81% of them singletons. The chain joins TRBV29-1 to TRBJ1-1; D is ambiguous. The sequence was collected from a woman at least 80 years old with COVID-19, enrolled during active disease. Sequencing used peripheral blood. The CDR3 loop is CSALNTEAFF. The CDR3 DNA reads as TGCAGCGCCCTCAACACTGAAGCTTTCTTT. The full variable domain, its missing parts supplied by reference TRBV29-1 and TRBJ1-1, is SAVISQKPSRDICQRGTSLTIQCQVDSQVTMMFWYRQQPGQSLTLIATANQGSEATYESGFVIDKFPISRPNLTFSTLTVSNMSPEDSSIYLCSALNTEAFFGQGTRLTVV.